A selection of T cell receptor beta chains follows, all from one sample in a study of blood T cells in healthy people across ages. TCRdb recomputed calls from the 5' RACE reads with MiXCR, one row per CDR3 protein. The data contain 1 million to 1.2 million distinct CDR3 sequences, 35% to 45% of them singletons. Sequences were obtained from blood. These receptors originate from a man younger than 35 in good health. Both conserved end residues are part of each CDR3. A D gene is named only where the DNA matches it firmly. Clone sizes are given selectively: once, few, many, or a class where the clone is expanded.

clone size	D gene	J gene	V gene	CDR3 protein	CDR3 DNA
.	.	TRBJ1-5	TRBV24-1	CATSDLDGQPQHF	TGTGCCACCAGTGATTTGGACGGACAGCCCCAGCATTTT
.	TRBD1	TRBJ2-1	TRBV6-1	CASSDGQGAREQFF	TGTGCCAGCAGTGACGGACAGGGCGCTCGTGAGCAGTTCTTC
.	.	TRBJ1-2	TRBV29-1	CSVPMEGRDYGYTF	TGCAGCGTACCTATGGAGGGCAGAGACTATGGCTACACCTTC
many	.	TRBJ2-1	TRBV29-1	CSVELRDNEQFF	TGCAGCGTTGAATTGAGGGACAATGAGCAGTTCTTC
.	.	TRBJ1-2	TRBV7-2	CASSLVSQGQLYGYTF	TGTGCCAGCAGCTTAGTTAGTCAAGGACAGCTCTATGGCTACACCTTC
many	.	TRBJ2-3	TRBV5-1	CASQIGLLKDTQYF	TGCGCCTCCCAAATAGGGCTCCTGAAGGATACGCAGTATTTT
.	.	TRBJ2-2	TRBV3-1	CASSATGTLNTGELFF	TGTGCCAGCAGCGCGACCGGGACACTAAACACCGGGGAGCTGTTTTTT
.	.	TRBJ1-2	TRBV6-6	CASSSYGVRLHGYTF	TGTGCCAGCAGCTCTTACGGGGTGCGTCTTCATGGCTACACCTTC
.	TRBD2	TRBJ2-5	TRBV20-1	CSARDLQRGDFQETQYF	TGCAGTGCTAGAGATCTACAGCGGGGGGATTTCCAAGAGACCCAGTACTTC
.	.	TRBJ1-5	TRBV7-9	CASSFGPPAEQHF	TGTGCCAGCAGCTTTGGGCCCCCCGCAGAACAGCATTTT
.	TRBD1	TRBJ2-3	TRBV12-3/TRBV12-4	CASSLTGKGDTQYF	TGTGCCAGCAGCCTGACAGGGAAAGGAGATACGCAGTATTTT
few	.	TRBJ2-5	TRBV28	CASSLIWGQYF	TGTGCCAGCAGTTTAATCTGGGGGCAGTACTTC
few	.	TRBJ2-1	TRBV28	CASSLLGISSYNEQFF	TGTGCCAGCAGTTTGCTCGGGATTAGCTCCTACAATGAGCAGTTCTTC
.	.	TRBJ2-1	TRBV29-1	CSAPGHSYNEQFF	TGCAGCGCGCCAGGGCATTCCTACAATGAGCAGTTCTTC
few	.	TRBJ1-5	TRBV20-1	CSASPRGLGSNQPQHF	TGCAGTGCAAGCCCCCGGGGTTTGGGTAGCAATCAGCCCCAGCATTTT
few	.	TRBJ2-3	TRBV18	CASSPGSRSTDTQYF	TGTGCCAGCTCACCGGGAAGTAGGAGCACAGATACGCAGTATTTT
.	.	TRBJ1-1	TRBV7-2	CASGHRGPTEAFF	TGTGCCAGCGGCCATCGGGGGCCCACTGAAGCTTTCTTT
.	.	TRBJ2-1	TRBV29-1	CSVIAGSGANEQFF	TGCAGCGTTATTGCGGGGTCGGGCGCCAATGAGCAGTTCTTC
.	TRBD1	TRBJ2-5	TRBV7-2	CASSLKWDRGRFETQYF	TGTGCCAGCAGCTTAAAATGGGACAGGGGGCGCTTTGAGACCCAGTACTTC
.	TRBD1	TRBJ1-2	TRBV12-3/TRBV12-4	CASSPRGDRLYYGYTF	TGTGCCAGCAGTCCTAGGGGGGACAGACTATACTATGGCTACACCTTC
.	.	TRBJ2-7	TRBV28	CASRWGVKNEQYF	TGTGCCAGCAGATGGGGGGTGAAGAATGAGCAGTACTTC
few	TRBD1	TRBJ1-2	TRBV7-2	CASSRSTGTAYYGYTF	TGTGCCAGCAGCCGGTCAACCGGGACAGCCTACTATGGCTACACCTTC
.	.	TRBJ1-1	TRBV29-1	CSVFTGAEAFF	TGCAGCGTTTTCACCGGCGCTGAAGCTTTCTTT
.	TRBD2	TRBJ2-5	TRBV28	CASSLRRRLAGAARQETQYF	TGTGCCAGCAGTTTGCGGCGGAGACTAGCGGGGGCCGCGAGACAAGAGACCCAGTACTTC
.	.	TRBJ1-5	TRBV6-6	CASTKNIFDNQPQHF	TGTGCCAGCACCAAAAACATATTTGACAATCAGCCCCAGCATTTT
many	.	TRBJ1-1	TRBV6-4	CASSLSQGTEAFF	TGTGCCAGCAGTCTTTCCCAGGGCACTGAAGCTTTCTTT
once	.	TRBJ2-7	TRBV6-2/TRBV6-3	CASSYLPIDEQYF	TGTGCCAGCAGTTACTTGCCTATCGACGAGCAGTACTTC
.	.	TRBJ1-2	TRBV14	CASSPWGNYGYTF	TGTGCCAGCAGCCCGTGGGGAAACTATGGCTACACCTTC
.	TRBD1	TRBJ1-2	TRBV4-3	CASSQGRTGANYGYTF	TGCGCCAGCAGCCAGGGGAGGACAGGGGCTAACTATGGCTACACCTTC
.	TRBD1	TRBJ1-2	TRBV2	CASTMDRTANYGYTF	TGTGCCAGCACCATGGACAGGACGGCTAACTATGGCTACACCTTC
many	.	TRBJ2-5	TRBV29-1	CSVELVLGETQYF	TGCAGCGTTGAATTGGTCCTCGGCGAGACCCAGTACTTC
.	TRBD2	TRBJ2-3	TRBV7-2	CASGLISGGEGVTQYF	TGTGCCAGCGGCTTAATCAGCGGGGGTGAGGGGGTTACGCAGTATTTT
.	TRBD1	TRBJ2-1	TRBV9	CASSPRVGTADNEQFF	TGTGCCAGCAGCCCGCGGGTGGGGACAGCCGACAATGAGCAGTTCTTC
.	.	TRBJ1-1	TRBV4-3	CASSQVQGQAEAFF	TGCGCCAGCAGCCAAGTCCAGGGGCAGGCTGAAGCTTTCTTT
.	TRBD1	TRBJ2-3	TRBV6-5	CASSWGQRTDTQYF	TGTGCCAGCAGTTGGGGACAGCGCACAGATACGCAGTATTTT
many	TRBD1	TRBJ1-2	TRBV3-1	CASGRGTDNYGYTF	TGTGCCAGCGGCCGAGGGACAGATAACTATGGCTACACCTTC
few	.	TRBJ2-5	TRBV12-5	CASGSRPLQETQYF	TGTGCTAGTGGTTCGAGACCGCTCCAAGAGACCCAGTACTTC
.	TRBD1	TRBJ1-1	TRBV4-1	CASSLADRATEAFF	TGCGCCAGCAGCCTCGCGGACAGGGCGACTGAAGCTTTCTTT
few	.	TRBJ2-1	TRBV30	CAWSFINEQFF	TGTGCCTGGAGTTTTATTAATGAGCAGTTCTTC
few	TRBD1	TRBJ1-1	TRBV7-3	CASSFTGAPLGEAFF	TGTGCCAGCAGCTTTACAGGGGCGCCGCTGGGTGAAGCTTTCTTT
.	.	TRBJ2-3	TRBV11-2	CASRKTGLDTQYF	TGTGCCAGCAGAAAAACAGGGCTCGATACGCAGTATTTT
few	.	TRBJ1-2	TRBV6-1	CASSEAQTYNYGYTF	TGTGCCAGCAGTGAGGCCCAAACCTATAACTATGGCTACACCTTC
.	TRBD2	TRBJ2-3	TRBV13	CASSSWGGSTDTQYF	TGTGCCAGCAGCTCGTGGGGGGGTAGCACAGATACGCAGTATTTT
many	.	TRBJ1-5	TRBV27	CASSPGPYSNQPQHF	TGTGCCAGCAGCCCGGGACCGTATAGCAATCAGCCCCAGCATTTT
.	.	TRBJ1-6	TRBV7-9	CASSLAGSVGNSPLHF	TGTGCCAGCAGCTTAGCAGGGTCAGTGGGGAATTCACCCCTCCACTTT
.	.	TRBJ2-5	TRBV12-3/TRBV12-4	CASSLTGKQETQYF	TGTGCCAGCAGTTTAACAGGGAAGCAAGAGACCCAGTACTTC
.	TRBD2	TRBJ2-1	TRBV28	CASSYRDYYENEQFF	TGTGCCAGCAGTTACCGGGACTATTACGAAAATGAGCAGTTCTTC
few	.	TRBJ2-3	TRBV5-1	CASSLGPTPESTQYF	TGCGCCAGCAGCTTAGGACCTACCCCTGAAAGTACGCAGTATTTT
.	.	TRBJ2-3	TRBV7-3	CASSLTGGQSDTQYF	TGTGCCAGCAGCTTAACCGGGGGGCAATCAGATACGCAGTATTTT
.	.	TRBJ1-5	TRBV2	CASKGGQGSQPQHF	TGTGCCAGCAAGGGAGGGCAGGGGAGTCAGCCCCAGCATTTT